This entry features one T cell receptor beta chain sequence. No antigen is known for it. This sample stems from a study of regulatory T cells in long-lasting Graves disease. Study-wide results and caveats: Persistent Graves' patients showed reduced TCR diversity versus newly diagnosed patients.

Time point given: newly diagnosed GD, antithyroid drugs for less than 3 months. PBMC RNA was the source of the TCR library. Investigators prepared the TCR beta libraries by applying iRepertoire HTBI primers and Arm-PCR of CDR3 regions. TCRdb reprocessed the multiplex PCR reads with MiXCR, giving one entry per CDR3 protein. Among hundreds of thousands of distinct CDR3 sequences, 15% to 20% were seen once, and the ten largest hold more than 15%. V dropped 4 bases and J dropped 2 bases, with 13 bases sitting between them. This CDR3 is 15 amino acids long. The germline V gene encodes CDR1 MDHEN and CDR2 SYDVKM. These records were also assigned to another study, of T cells in Graves' hyperthyroidism and ophthalmopathy. That work adds: Stable Graves' hyperthyroidism denoted no ophthalmopathy progression over 18 months.

The chain combines TRBV28 with TRBJ2-3, with a possible D match to TRBD1 (6 bases). This receptor was obtained from a woman aged 25 to 39 with Graves disease. Source: peripheral blood mononuclear cells (PBMCs), taken at new diagnosis, from a patient treated with antithyroid drugs. The CDR3 nucleotides are TGTGCCAGCAGTTCGCCCCCGGGACACACAGATACGCAGTATTTT. Its protein is CASSSPPGHTDTQYF.